Following are 28 T cell receptor beta chains from one sample sequenced in a study of lung T cells in sarcoidosis with Löfgren's syndrome. TCRdb redid the calling of the reads with MiXCR, one entry per CDR3 protein. The repertoire holds 55,000 to 80,000 distinct CDR3 sequences, with roughly 20% as singletons. Sequencing was carried out using CD4+ T cells from PBMCs. The receptors were gathered from a human donor with sarcoidosis (Löfgren's syndrome or another form), or a control subject (not recorded which).

J is TRBJ2-1 and V is TRBV24-1; D assignment may be TRBD1 or TRBD2 (5 bases each). The CDR3 totals 16 residues. Germline loops: CDR1 KGHDR, CDR2 SFDVKD. V dropped 3 bases and J dropped 3 bases, with 14 bases sitting between them. In nucleotides, the CDR3 is TGTGCCACCAGTGATGGGGGACGGGGAAACTACAATGAGCAGTTCTTC. Translating gives CATSDGGRGNYNEQFF.

This clonotype came up a few times. This rearrangement joins TRBV18 to TRBJ2-5; weak D call: TRBD1 (5 bases). Germline loops: CDR1 KGHSH, CDR2 LQKENI. V was pared by 2 bases and J by 1 base, with 11 bases between. The CDR3 totals 15 residues. CDR3 protein: CASSPGAGRQETQYF. CDR3 sequence (DNA): TGTGCCAGCTCACCAGGGGCAGGGCGCCAAGAGACCCAGTACTTC.

The chain recombines TRBV7-2 with TRBJ2-1; D gene ambiguous. V was trimmed by 1 base and J by 6 bases, leaving 10 bases between them. Germline lookup yields CDR1 SGHTA and CDR2 FQGNSA. The CDR3 extends over 14 amino acids. The CDR3 spells CASSLGPKGNEQFF. The CDR3 nucleotides read TGTGCCAGCAGCTTAGGACCGAAGGGCAATGAGCAGTTCTTC.

This clonotype was recorded at least ten times. CDR3 sequence reads: CASSFQGRNEKLFF. The CDR3 DNA sequence: TGTGCCAGCAGTTTCCAGGGGAGGAATGAAAAACTGTTTTTT. The rearrangement links TRBV28 to TRBJ1-4, with D possibly being TRBD1 (6 bases). Germline assignment: CDR1 MDHEN and CDR2 SYDVKM. Trimming took off 3 bases at V and 5 bases at J, with 10 bases between the two ends. The CDR3 spans 14 residues.

This clonotype was counted many times. The chain joins TRBV28 to TRBJ2-3; TRBD2 matches 12 bases. With 2 bases clipped from V and 4 bases from J, the junction kept 4 bases outside the gene matches. This CDR3 region has 16 residues. The V gene's germline CDR1 is MDHEN and CDR2 SYDVKM. The CDR3 DNA sequence: TGTGCCAGCAGTTTAACCCTAGCGGGAGGGCCAGATACGCAGTATTTT. As protein: CASSLTLAGGPDTQYF.

This clonotype was seen ten or more times. This chain uses TRBV29-1 with TRBJ2-3; tentatively, D is TRBD2 (5 bases). V was clipped by 7 bases and J by 4 bases, with 12 bases between them. There are 12 residues in the CDR3. Germline V gives CDR1 SQVTM, CDR2 ANQGSEA. CDR3 coding DNA: TGCAGCGCGTACTCCGGGGCAGATACGCAGTATTTT. It codes for CSAYSGADTQYF.

This clonotype came up a few times. This rearrangement joins TRBV12-3 or TRBV12-4 to TRBJ2-1, with a weak D call TRBD2 (6 bases). The ends were cut back, 1 base at V and 7 bases at J, with 14 bases in the middle. The CDR3 covers 15 residues. CDR3 sequence reads: CASSLDNWAGNEQFF. The DNA of the CDR3 is TGTGCCAGCAGTTTAGACAACTGGGCGGGGAATGAGCAGTTCTTC.

This clonotype was counted at least ten times. The rearrangement uses TRBV7-9 and TRBJ1-6; perhaps TRBD1 as D (6 bases). This CDR3 contains 14 residues. Trimming removed 6 bases from V and 6 bases from J, with 12 bases in between. CDR1 is SEHNR and CDR2 is FQNEAQ in the germline V gene (reference sequence). The CDR3 loop is CASSFRGSNSPLHF. For the CDR3, the DNA is TGTGCCAGCAGTTTCAGGGGTTCTAATTCACCCCTCCACTTT.

This clonotype has at least ten counts. The rearrangement uses TRBV28 and TRBJ2-5; D could derive from TRBD1 or TRBD2 (6 bases each). The germline V and J ends were trimmed by 5 bases and 3 bases, with 10 bases remaining between them. The CDR3 runs 13 residues. Looked up from germline, CDR1 is MDHEN and CDR2 is SYDVKM. CDR3 nucleotide sequence: TGTGCCAGCAGTCCGGGGGCAGAAGAGACCCAGTACTTC. Its protein product is CASSPGAEETQYF.

Only a few counts were recorded for this clonotype. A much larger clonotype is one base distant, so this may be a read error. The J gene is TRBJ2-3, the V gene TRBV27; D unclear. Trimming took 11 bases from V and 2 from J, leaving 5 bases between them. Germline V gives CDR1 MNHEY, CDR2 SMNVEV (reference sequence). The CDR3 runs to 10 residues. The CDR3 here is CAGATDTQYF. For the CDR3, the DNA is TGTGCCGGCGCCACAGATACGCAGTATTTT.

A note on this clonotype: Given a much more abundant clone one base away, this may be a read error. The V and J genes are TRBV25-1 and TRBJ2-7; 7 positions agree with TRBD2. The CDR3 contains 16 residues. Germline-derived CDR1 and CDR2 are MGHDK and SYGVNS. Here the CDR3 DNA reads TGTGCCAGCAGTGGTAACCTAGCGGCCCTATCCTACGAGCAGTGCTTC. It codes for CASSGNLAALSYEQCF.

This clonotype was picked up a small number of times. The J gene is TRBJ2-3, the V gene TRBV3-1; tentative D call: TRBD2 (6 bases). The V gene lost 4 bases and the J gene lost 5 bases, with 10 bases spanning the gap. The germline V gene has CDR1 LGHDT and CDR2 YNNKEL (reference sequence). CDR3 size: 13 residues. CDR3 coding DNA: TGTGCCAGCAGCCCACTGCGGGAAGATACGCAGTATTTT. Translating gives CASSPLREDTQYF.

This clonotype was counted at least ten times. The chain has TRBV6-1 and TRBJ1-5, with D unclear. The CDR3 consists of 17 residues. V shed 4 bases and J shed 1 base, with 17 bases lying between them. Looked up from germline, CDR1 is MNHNS and CDR2 is SASEGT. CDR3 sequence reads: CASSARIILASNQPQHF. The CDR3 DNA follows: TGTGCCAGCAGTGCCCGGATAATTCTAGCGAGCAATCAGCCCCAGCATTTT.

This sequence joins TRBV7-9 and TRBJ1-4; no clear D. V was clipped by 4 bases and J by 8 bases, with 23 bases between them. Germline V lookup: CDR1 SEHNR, CDR2 FQNEAQ (reference sequence). The CDR3 length is 17 residues. The CDR3 protein is CASSSPRASPSGEKLFF. For the CDR3, the DNA is TGTGCCAGCAGCTCGCCGAGAGCTAGCCCCTCGGGGGAAAAACTGTTTTTT.

V gene TRBV11-3 combines with J gene TRBJ2-1; 12 nucleotides match TRBD2. With V trimmed by 4 bases and J by 5 bases, 0 bases remained unmatched. CDR3 size: 14 residues. The germline gives CDR1 SGHNT, CDR2 YENEEA. The DNA for the CDR3 is TGTGCCAGCAGCTGGACTAGCGGGAACAATGAGCAGTTCTTC. Amino acid sequence: CASSWTSGNNEQFF.

Notes on this clonotype: A single base separates this from a much larger clone, so it may be a read error. This rearrangement joins TRBV7-2 to TRBJ2-7, with D maybe TRBD1 (5 bases). The CDR3 is 14 residues long. CDR1 is SGHTA and CDR2 is FQGNSA in the germline V gene. The CDR3 is CASSLVLGPHEQNF. In DNA, the CDR3 is TGTGCCAGCAGCTTAGTGTTGGGGCCACACGAGCAGAACTTC.

On this clonotype itself: One end of the junction is discordant with germline, which a read error may explain. This rearrangement joins TRBV29-1 to TRBJ2-1, with 7 bases identical to TRBD2. Germline V gene lookup returns CDR1 SQVTM and CDR2 ANQGSEA. The CDR3 length is 12 residues. CDR3 sequence: CSVGDYLSEQLF. CDR3 in DNA: TGCAGCGTTGGGGACTATCTCTCCGAGCAGCTCTTC.

This clonotype was found a few times. V gene TRBV7-9 combines with J gene TRBJ2-5; D is unclear. The ends were cut back, 0 bases at V and 4 bases at J, with 9 bases in the middle. CDR1 is SEHNR and CDR2 is FQNEAQ in the germline V gene (reference sequence). CDR3 length: 14 residues. The CDR3 protein is CASSLAAGSETQYF. In DNA, the CDR3 is TGTGCCAGCAGCTTAGCTGCAGGTTCAGAGACCCAGTACTTC.

This clonotype was recorded at least ten times. This chain joins TRBV28 and TRBJ1-2; D is unresolved. Trimming removed 6 bases from V and 1 base from J, with 12 bases in between. This CDR3 is 14 amino acids long. Per germline, CDR1 MDHEN and CDR2 SYDVKM. This chain's CDR3 is CASSTNQYNYGYTF. The CDR3 nucleotides are TGTGCCAGCAGCACGAATCAATATAACTATGGCTACACCTTC.

For this clonotype: Since a much larger clone is just one base distant, this may be a read error. The V and J genes are TRBV25-1 and TRBJ2-3; 13 bases are a match to TRBD2. The CDR3 is 17 amino acids. Trimming cost V 8 bases and J 1 base; bases outside gene matches: 9. Germline V CDR1 and CDR2: MGHDK, SYGVNS. CDR3 nucleotide sequence: TGTGCCAGCGCACGCTCCGGGACTAGCGGGGGCACAGATACGCAGTATTTT. This translates into CASARSGTSGGTDTQYF.

V gene TRBV13 combines with J gene TRBJ2-1; tentatively, D is TRBD2 (6 bases). Germline V gene sequence: CDR1 PRHDT, CDR2 FYEKMQ (reference sequence). Trimming cost V 7 bases and J 0 bases, with 19 bases left between them. The CDR3 totals 17 residues. CDR3: CASTSPGLLGSYNEQFF. In nucleotides, the CDR3 is TGTGCCAGCACCTCGCCGGGACTCTTGGGCTCCTACAATGAGCAGTTCTTC.

The sample holds many counts of this clonotype. The V and J genes are TRBV28 and TRBJ1-2; TRBD1 matches at 7 bases. Trimming took 4 bases from V and 7 from J; bases not matched to a gene: 18. The CDR3 spans 17 residues. Germline-derived CDR1 and CDR2 are MDHEN and SYDVKM. The CDR3 sequence: CASSSLWDSHLVAGYTF. The CDR3 DNA sequence: TGTGCCAGCAGTTCACTATGGGACAGCCATTTGGTTGCTGGCTACACCTTC.

Ten or more counts support this clonotype. The J gene is TRBJ2-7, the V gene TRBV20-1, with 11 positions matching TRBD2. With 6 bases clipped from V and 3 bases from J, the junction kept 7 bases outside the gene matches. The CDR3 is 14 amino acids. Germline V CDR1 and CDR2: DFQATT, SNEGSKA (reference sequence). Here the CDR3 DNA reads TGCAGTGCCCCATCCACTAGCGGGGGCTACGAGCAGTACTTC. Its protein is CSAPSTSGGYEQYF.

The chain couples TRBV2 to TRBJ2-5; 12 nucleotides agree with TRBD1. The germline gives CDR1 SNHLY, CDR2 FYNNEI. The CDR3 length is 15 residues. The J segment lost 5 bases and the V segment lost 6 bases, leaving 7 bases of the junction unmatched. CDR3 sequence (DNA): TGTGCCAGCAGAAGGGACAGGGGGCCGGGGGAGACCCAGTACTTC. It yields the protein CASRRDRGPGETQYF.

This clonotype was found a few times. The CDR3 nucleotides are TGCGCCAGCAGCTTAGGGACAGGGGGCTATCAGCCCCAGCATTTT. Translating gives CASSLGTGGYQPQHF. The rearrangement joins TRBV5-1 to TRBJ1-5; 12 positions agree with TRBD1. The CDR3 extends over 15 amino acids. The V gene end was trimmed by 2 bases and the J gene end by 5 bases; junction bases not matched to a gene: 2. The V gene's germline CDR1 is SGHRS and CDR2 YFSETQ.

This clonotype was picked up many times. The rearrangement uses TRBV4-2 and TRBJ1-5; 7 bases are a match to TRBD1. V shed 0 bases and J 1 base; nucleotides not matched to a gene: 9. The length of the CDR3 is 18 residues. Germline V lookup: CDR1 LGHNA, CDR2 YNFKEQ. Here the CDR3 DNA reads TGTGCCAGCAGCCAAGATTCCCAAGAGGGGGCCAGCAATCAGCCCCAGCATTTT. Translated: CASSQDSQEGASNQPQHF.

The chain carries TRBV18 and TRBJ2-3; TRBD2 might be the D (6 bases). Germline CDR1 and CDR2: KGHSH and LQKENI. Trimming left V 0 bases short and J 1 base short, with 8 bases between. The CDR3 totals 15 residues. CDR3 sequence: CASSPPWGGTDTQYF. CDR3 nucleotide sequence: TGTGCCAGCTCACCACCGTGGGGGGGCACAGATACGCAGTATTTT.

Remarks on this clonotype: Without the conserved terminal phenylalanine or tryptophan, this CDR3 likely stems from a read error. This rearrangement joins TRBV5-4 to TRBJ1-2; tentative D call: TRBD1 (5 bases). CDR3 length: 14 amino acids. In germline, CDR1 is SGHNT, CDR2 YYREEE (reference sequence). CDR3 amino acids: CASGFRGAAYGYTS. CDR3 bases: TGTGCCAGCGGCTTTCGGGGCGCCGCCTATGGCTACACCTCC.